The rows below give T cell receptor beta chains drawn from one sample of a study of radiotherapy plus CTLA-4 blockade in lung cancer. Libraries were prepared by immunoSEQ multiplex PCR; TCRdb keeps only in-frame clonotypes and omits some of them. In the table there are tens of thousands of clones, roughly 79% of which are singletons. Material: peripheral blood, obtained from a patient treated with radiotherapy plus ipilimumab. The receptors originated from a human donor with non-small cell lung cancer who had a partial response to radiotherapy plus ipilimumab. Some clones in this sample may be carry-over from other donors' samples. Both conserved end residues are part of each CDR3. A D gene is named only where the DNA matches it firmly. Clone size is stated in some rows and not others, as once, few, many or a class when expanded.

j_gene,abundance,v_gene,d_gene,CDR3nt,CDR3aa
TRBJ1-2,-,TRBV5-1,-,TGCGCCAGCAGCTCCCTCTGGGCAGGGAGGGATGGCTACACCTTC,CASSSLWAGRDGYTF
TRBJ1-3,few,TRBV28,TRBD1,TGTGCCAGCGAACAACAGGGGTCCCGGGACACCATATATTTT,CASEQQGSRDTIYF
TRBJ2-7,-,TRBV30,TRBD1,TGTGCCTGGAGTGTACAGGGGATTTCCTACGAGCAGTACTTC,CAWSVQGISYEQYF
TRBJ2-3,-,TRBV7-8,TRBD2,TGTGCCAGCAGCTTAGCGCGCTCCGCGGGAGTTTCAGATACGCAGTATTTT,CASSLARSAGVSDTQYF
TRBJ1-2,few,TRBV7-3,-,TGTGCCAGCAGCTTAAGGCAGGGCGAGGGCTACACCTTC,CASSLRQGEGYTF
TRBJ2-7,few,TRBV7-6,TRBD1,TGTGCCAGCAGCCCAGGACAGGGCCCCTACGAGCAGTACTTC,CASSPGQGPYEQYF
TRBJ2-1,-,TRBV5-1,-,TGCGCCAGCACCCGGGACTTGAATTACAATGAGCAGTTCTTC,CASTRDLNYNEQFF
TRBJ2-3,-,TRBV7-2,-,TGTGCCAGCAGCTTGCAGACAGTGGGCACAGATACGCAGTATTTT,CASSLQTVGTDTQYF
TRBJ1-1,-,TRBV6-5,TRBD1,TGTGCCAGCACCCAACAGGGGAGCGGCACTGAAGCTTTCTTT,CASTQQGSGTEAFF
TRBJ1-5,-,TRBV6-1,TRBD1,TGTGCCAGCAGGGGGGACAGGGCGGGTAATCAGCCCCAGCATTTT,CASRGDRAGNQPQHF
TRBJ1-1,-,TRBV6-6,-,TGTGCCAGCAGTTCCGGGAACACTGAAGCTTTCTTT,CASSSGNTEAFF
TRBJ1-2,-,TRBV9,-,TGTGCCAGCAGCGTAGCTGCAGCGACCTATGGCTACACCTTC,CASSVAAATYGYTF
TRBJ2-5,-,TRBV28,TRBD1,TGTGCCAGCAGTCTACCGGGACAGCTACAAGGGACCCAGTACTTC,CASSLPGQLQGTQYF
TRBJ2-1,-,TRBV27,TRBD2,TGTGCCAGCAGTGTTAGCGGGAGGCCCTACAATGAGCAGTTCTTC,CASSVSGRPYNEQFF
TRBJ1-6,-,TRBV2,-,TGTGCCAGCACCCAGAGGGTAGGGAATTCACCCCTCCACTTT,CASTQRVGNSPLHF
TRBJ2-3,once,TRBV5-1,TRBD1,TGCGCCAGTGGACAGGGTTTTCAAGATACGCAGTATTTT,CASGQGFQDTQYF
TRBJ2-7,-,TRBV21-1,-,TGTGCCAGCAGCAAAGGAAATTGGTTCGGGATGACCTACGAGCAGTACTTC,CASSKGNWFGMTYEQYF
TRBJ1-5,few,TRBV15,TRBD1,TGTGCCACCAGCAGAACCACAGGGGTAAATCAGCCCCAGCATTTT,CATSRTTGVNQPQHF
TRBJ1-2,once,TRBV5-6,-,TGTGCCAGCAGTAAAACAGTACCCTATGGCTACACCTTC,CASSKTVPYGYTF
TRBJ1-6,-,TRBV4-2,TRBD1,TGTGCCAGCAGCCAAGAGACTTCCGGGACAGGGGGTTCACCCCTCCACTTT,CASSQETSGTGGSPLHF
TRBJ2-2,-,TRBV9,-,TGTGCCAGCAGCCTGCGGGCCTCTCTAGCGCAGTCGAACACCGGGGAGCTGTTTTTT,CASSLRASLAQSNTGELFF
TRBJ1-1,-,TRBV6-6,-,TGTGCCAGCAGCCGACAGGAGTTGAACACTGAAGCTTTCTTT,CASSRQELNTEAFF
TRBJ1-1,-,TRBV14,-,TGTGCCAGCAGCCAACAGCGTAATTCTAACACTGAAGCTTTCTTT,CASSQQRNSNTEAFF
TRBJ2-1,-,TRBV10-3,TRBD2,TGTGCCATCAGTGAAGGGGGGACTAGCGGACACTCCGGGTGGTTCTTC,CAISEGGTSGHSGWFF
TRBJ2-1,once,TRBV7-9,-,TGTGCCAGCCGAGCGAGGGGGTCTTACAATGAGCAGTTCTTC,CASRARGSYNEQFF
TRBJ2-7,-,TRBV19,TRBD1,TGTGCCAGTAGTATCCGTCCCGGGACAGGGCCGTACGAGCAGTACTTC,CASSIRPGTGPYEQYF
TRBJ2-3,few,TRBV29-1,TRBD1,TGCAGCGTCTTAAAGCGGGACAGGGCGCAGTATTTT,CSVLKRDRAQYF
TRBJ2-3,-,TRBV19,TRBD1,TGTGCCAGTACCGTGAGGGACAGCAGCACAGATACGCAGTATTTT,CASTVRDSSTDTQYF
TRBJ2-1,-,TRBV18,TRBD1,TGTGCCAGCTCACCATCCCAGGGGGCGCGAAATGAGCAGTTCTTC,CASSPSQGARNEQFF
TRBJ1-2,once,TRBV30,-,TGTGCCTGTCGGCTCAGGGGCCTCTATGGCTACACCTTC,CACRLRGLYGYTF
TRBJ2-7,-,TRBV5-4,TRBD2,TGTGCCAGCAGCTCTAGCGGGAGCTTCAATCTCAAAACCTACGAGCAGTACTTC,CASSSSGSFNLKTYEQYF
TRBJ1-4,-,TRBV4-2,-,TGTGCCAGCAGCCAAGAGTCGCCTTGGACAGCAACTAATGAAAAACTGTTTTTT,CASSQESPWTATNEKLFF
TRBJ2-5,-,TRBV6-6,TRBD1,TGTGCCAGCGGACAGGGGAGGGAGACCCAGTACTTC,CASGQGRETQYF
TRBJ1-2,-,TRBV6-1,TRBD1,TGTGCCAGCAGGACGACAGGGGAGATTTATGGCTACACCTTC,CASRTTGEIYGYTF
TRBJ2-5,-,TRBV19,-,TGTGCCAGTAGTATGCTCAGGGGAGAGACCCAGTACTTC,CASSMLRGETQYF
TRBJ2-6,-,TRBV21-1,-,TGTGCCAGCAGCAAAATAGAAAGGGCGGGAACGACTGGGGCCAACGTCCTGACTTTC,CASSKIERAGTTGANVLTF
TRBJ2-3,-,TRBV7-2,-,TGTGCCAGCAGCCCATTCACAGATACGCAGTATTTT,CASSPFTDTQYF
TRBJ1-5,-,TRBV7-2,TRBD1,TGTGCCAGCAGGTCCGGGACAGGGACCGGGCAGCCCCAGCATTTT,CASRSGTGTGQPQHF
TRBJ1-4,-,TRBV18,TRBD1,TGTGCCAGCTCACCCGACAGGGGAGTTGAAAAACTGTTTTTT,CASSPDRGVEKLFF
TRBJ2-1,-,TRBV2,TRBD1,TGTGCCAGCCAAACAGGGGAATCCTTGGGGCAGTTCTTC,CASQTGESLGQFF
TRBJ1-6,few,TRBV11-2,-,TGTGCCAGCAGCTTGCAGGTCACGGCCCTCCACTTT,CASSLQVTALHF
TRBJ1-1,-,TRBV19,TRBD1,TGTGCCAGTGCCTGGACAGGTGACACTGAAGCTTTCTTT,CASAWTGDTEAFF